This passage covers 2 T cell receptor beta chains from one sample sequenced in a study of blood T cell repertoires in COVID-19. Sequenced by immunoSEQ multiplex PCR; TCRdb stores in-frame clones only, minus some. The sample lists roughly 70,000 clones; approximately 75% were seen once. The sequenced sample was peripheral blood. These receptors were taken from a woman aged 55-70 years with acute or convalescent COVID-19.

The chain recombines TRBV27 with TRBJ1-5; 8 bases agree with TRBD1. Germline V CDR1 and CDR2: MNHEY, SMNVEV (reference sequence). This CDR3 region has 17 residues. The V gene end was trimmed by 4 bases and the J gene end by 5 bases; junction bases not matched to a gene: 13. CDR3 coding DNA: TGTGCCAGCAGTTCACGGACAGGGTGGGTTGCGGATCAGCCCCAGCATTTT. Protein sequence: CASSSRTGWVADQPQHF.

The chain combines TRBV14 with TRBJ1-2, with a possible D match to TRBD1 (6 bases). The V and J ends lost 2 bases and 5 bases respectively, with 24 bases between them. The CDR3 is 18 residues long. Germline CDR1 is SGHDN and CDR2 is FVKESK. CDR3 DNA sequence: TGTGCCAGCAGCCAAAGAAACTCGGCAGGGGTAAGGTCATATGGCTACACCTTC. Its translation: CASSQRNSAGVRSYGYTF.